Below, 16 T cell receptor beta chains from the same sample are listed, as sequenced in a study of graft-versus-host responses after intestinal transplantation. Assay used: immunoSEQ multiplex PCR; TCRdb lists only in-frame clones, some missing. The profile shows more than 10,000 clones, around 80% of them singletons. The sequencing used PBMCs, collected approximately 120 days after transplant. The receptor set was obtained from a human patient who received an intestinal transplant, so some T cells may come from the graft donor.

This chain uses TRBV27 with TRBJ2-7; D gene unclear. The germline V gene has CDR1 MNHEY and CDR2 SMNVEV (reference sequence). This CDR3 region has 13 residues. The V end lost 3 bases, the J end lost 4 bases, and 10 bases lay between the germline ends. CDR3 nucleotides: TGTGCCAGCAGTTTGAGTTTGAGTTACGAGCAGTACTTC. Translated: CASSLSLSYEQYF.

This clone has only one observation. The chain is built from TRBV30 and TRBJ2-5; no definite D call. Germline lookup yields CDR1 GTSNPN and CDR2 SVGIG (reference sequence). Trimming removed 2 bases from V and 3 bases from J, with 10 bases in between. The CDR3 runs to 13 residues. CDR3 in amino acids: CAWSFGLEETQYF. The CDR3 DNA sequence: TGTGCCTGGAGTTTTGGCCTAGAAGAGACCCAGTACTTC.

The V and J genes are TRBV19 and TRBJ2-5, with a possible D match to TRBD1 (6 bases). This CDR3 spans 14 amino acids. Trimming took off 3 bases at V and 5 bases at J, with 13 bases between the two ends. Per the germline V gene, CDR1 is LNHDA and CDR2 is SQIVND (reference sequence). CDR3 protein: CASSILQGWETQYF. In DNA, the CDR3 is TGTGCCAGTAGTATCCTCCAGGGGTGGGAGACCCAGTACTTC.

J is TRBJ2-7 and V is TRBV6-5, with 7 bases that match TRBD1. CDR3 length: 13 residues. The V gene end was trimmed by 5 bases and the J gene end by 4 bases; junction bases not matched to a gene: 5. Germline V gene sequence: CDR1 MNHEY, CDR2 SVGAGI. This chain's CDR3 is CASSVDRTYEQYF. CDR3 DNA: TGTGCCAGCAGTGTGGACAGGACATACGAGCAGTACTTC.

V gene TRBV27 combines with J gene TRBJ2-7, with a weak D call TRBD2 (5 bases). The CDR3 totals 13 residues. In germline, CDR1 is MNHEY, CDR2 SMNVEV (reference sequence). V was cut by 4 bases and J by 6 bases, with 13 bases left in between. CDR3 sequence (DNA): TGTGCCAGCAGTTATAGTTCGGGATCCGAGCAGTACTTC. This translates into CASSYSSGSEQYF.

The V call is TRBV29-1, the J call TRBJ2-7; 9 bases line up with TRBD1. V lost 3 bases and J lost 3; bases outside the gene matches: 9. Germline CDR1 is SQVTM and CDR2 is ANQGSEA. The CDR3 is 15 residues long. CDR3 amino acids: CSVENSGQGSYEQYF. CDR3 bases: TGCAGCGTTGAGAACTCTGGACAGGGGAGCTACGAGCAGTACTTC.

The V call is TRBV6-6, the J call TRBJ2-2; perhaps TRBD2 as D (6 bases). CDR1 and CDR2 (germline): MNHNY, SVGAGI (reference sequence). This CDR3 spans 15 amino acids. The V end was cut by 8 bases, the J end by 4 bases, with 17 bases between. The DNA of the CDR3 is TGTGCCAGCGCCGGGCGGGACCTCGGCACCGGGGAGCTGTTTTTT. Protein sequence: CASAGRDLGTGELFF.

The chain has TRBV7-3 and TRBJ2-7, with D perhaps TRBD1 (6 bases). Trimming cost V 5 bases and J 5 bases, with 19 bases left between them. Germline V gene sequence: CDR1 SGHTA, CDR2 FQGTGA. The CDR3 runs to 15 residues. The CDR3 reads CASSPSLGTYNEQYF. The DNA for the CDR3 is TGTGCCAGCAGCCCCTCCCTAGGGACATACAACGAGCAGTACTTC. Supplemented by reference TRBV7-3 and TRBJ2-7, the full variable domain reads GAGVSQTPSNKVTEKGKYVELRCDPISGHTALYWYRQSLGQGPEFLIYFQGTGAADDSGLPNDRFFAVRPEGSVSTLKIQRTERGDSAVYLCASSPSLGTYNEQYFGPGTRLTVT.

The chain is built from TRBV15 and TRBJ2-2; D call uncertain. The ends were cut back, 0 bases at V and 7 bases at J, with 3 bases in the middle. CDR1 is LNHNV and CDR2 is YYDKDF in the germline V gene (reference sequence). This CDR3 comprises 12 residues. CDR3 region: CATSRDSGELFF. The CDR3 DNA sequence: TGTGCCACCAGCAGAGATAGCGGGGAGCTGTTTTTT.

Only a few counts were recorded for this clone. This chain links TRBV7-9 with TRBJ1-3; the D is unclear. The CDR3 totals 14 residues. Trimming stripped 5 bases from V and 4 bases from J, with 12 bases between. Germline loops: CDR1 SEHNR, CDR2 FQNEAQ (reference sequence). This CDR3 reads CASSPGGGGNTIYF. The CDR3 DNA follows: TGTGCCAGCAGCCCCGGTGGAGGGGGAAACACCATATATTTT.

The chain is built from TRBV10-3 and TRBJ1-1; D is unclear. Germline-derived CDR1 and CDR2 are ENHRY and SYGVKD. This CDR3 spans 14 amino acids. The V gene lost 3 bases and the J gene lost 1 base, with 9 bases spanning the gap. CDR3 sequence reads: CAISDQGANTEAFF. The CDR3 DNA reads TGTGCCATCAGTGATCAAGGTGCGAACACTGAAGCTTTCTTT.

The rearrangement links TRBV5-1 to TRBJ1-2; possibly TRBD1 for D (6 bases). The CDR3 length is 15 residues. The V and J ends lost 1 base and 4 bases respectively, with 14 bases between them. Looked up from germline, CDR1 is SGHRS and CDR2 is YFSETQ. The CDR3 sequence: CASSLMGGGGYGYTF. The CDR3 DNA reads TGCGCCAGCAGCTTGATGGGGGGCGGAGGCTATGGCTACACCTTC.

The CDR3 DNA reads TGTGCCAGCTCAATGACTAGCGGGACAAAGAATTACAATGAGCAGTTCTTC. Its protein is CASSMTSGTKNYNEQFF. The chain recombines TRBV18 with TRBJ2-1; 11 nucleotides line up with TRBD2. CDR3 size: 17 residues. CDR1 and CDR2 (germline): KGHSH, LQKENI. The junction had 10 bases not matched to a gene; V was cut back by 5 bases and J by 4 bases.

This sequence joins TRBV28 and TRBJ1-3; weak D call: TRBD1 (5 bases). The CDR3 consists of 15 residues. With 6 bases removed from V and 0 bases from J, the gap between germline ends came to 12 bases. The germline gives CDR1 MDHEN, CDR2 SYDVKM. CDR3 DNA sequence: TGTGCCAGCAGCCGGGGACGGTTCTCTGGAAACACCATATATTTT. The encoded protein is CASSRGRFSGNTIYF. Looking up the rest from reference TRBV28 and TRBJ1-3 gives the full variable domain: DVKVTQSSRYLVKRTGEKVFLECVQDMDHENMFWYRQDPGLGLRLIYFSYDVKMKEKGDIPEGYSVSREKKERFSLILESASTNQTSMYLCASSRGRFSGNTIYFGEGSWLTVV.

This chain connects TRBV6-5 to TRBJ2-5; maybe TRBD2 (5 bases). Germline V gives CDR1 MNHEY, CDR2 SVGAGI. V lost 4 bases to trimming and J lost 1 base, with 10 bases between them. The CDR3 totals 14 residues. The CDR3 protein is CASSFERSQETQYF. DNA of the CDR3: TGTGCCAGCAGTTTCGAGCGGAGCCAAGAGACCCAGTACTTC.

The chain joins TRBV11-2 to TRBJ2-1; weak D call: TRBD2 (5 bases). The CDR3 runs 17 residues. The V end was cut by 5 bases, the J end by 2 bases, with 19 bases between. From germline, CDR1 is SGHAT and CDR2 FQNNGV. The CDR3 nucleotides read TGTGCCAGCAGCCCCGAGGGTCTGGGCCGGGCCTACAATGAGCAGTTCTTC. It specifies CASSPEGLGRAYNEQFF.